The 9 T cell receptor beta chains below were found in one sample sequenced in a study of identical twins (dated by TCRdb to 2015 to 2016). Library creation used 5' RACE. The data were produced on an Illumina HiSeq 2000. The public reads were reanalyzed by TCRdb: fastp trimming at Q25, MiXCR alignment, in-frame beta chains only. Rows merge per CDR3 protein into single entries with the most common DNA and genes. The sample includes roughly 710,000 distinct CDR3 sequences, with 6.1% observed a single time. The ten largest account for approximately 2% of the sample. Sequencing was carried out using naive T cells sorted from blood. In light of the paper, this sample's cell subset or site label describes: cells isolated with a human naive T-cell isolation kit. These TCRs come from a man aged 18 to 30 in good health.

In this sample, this clonotype turned up a few times. This chain uses TRBV28 with TRBJ2-7, with D possibly matching TRBD1 (5 bases). The CDR3 has 15 amino acids. Germline V CDR1 and CDR2: MDHEN, SYDVKM. Trimming shortened V by 5 bases and J by 1 base, and 15 bases separated the two germline ends. In nucleotides, the CDR3 is TGTGCCAGCAGTGCCGCTGGGGCAGCGTCCTACGAGCAGTACGTC. The encoded protein is CASSAAGAASYEQYV.

This clonotype was observed at least ten times. The chain is built from TRBV20-1 and TRBJ1-5; TRBD1 matches at 7 bases. V was clipped by 5 bases and J by 1 base; unmatched bases: 8. This CDR3 spans 15 amino acids. The germline V gene encodes CDR1 DFQATT and CDR2 SNEGSKA (reference sequence). CDR3 in amino acids: CSAPPRGGSNQPQHF. As DNA, the CDR3 is TGCAGTGCTCCTCCCAGGGGGGGAAGCAATCAGCCCCAGCATTTT.

Ten or more counts support this clonotype. V usage is TRBV29-1 and J usage is TRBJ1-1; possibly TRBD1 for D (5 bases). The V gene's germline CDR1 is SQVTM and CDR2 ANQGSEA. V shed 4 bases and J shed 7 bases, with 13 bases lying between them. The CDR3 has 12 residues. CDR3 DNA sequence: TGCAGCGTTGCGGGGCGCGAAATTGAAGCTTTCTTT. Residues: CSVAGREIEAFF.

In its sample, this clonotype was seen a few times. This chain links TRBV12-3 or TRBV12-4 with TRBJ2-1, with 14 bases fitting TRBD2. Trimming removed 6 bases from V and 8 bases from J; junction bases left unmatched: 6. This CDR3 has 15 amino acids. The CDR3 sequence: CASRRLAGGPYEQFF. CDR3 sequence (DNA): TGTGCCAGCAGAAGACTAGCGGGAGGGCCCTATGAGCAGTTCTTC.

There are a few counts of this clonotype. The V gene is TRBV12-3 or TRBV12-4, the J gene TRBJ2-1; D not resolved. The CDR3 covers 13 residues. V gave up 4 bases and J gave up 8 bases, with 12 bases separating them. The CDR3 DNA sequence: TGTGCCAGCAGTTCATACCTAGGCGATGAGCAGTTCTTC. It translates to CASSSYLGDEQFF.

This clonotype was found many times. The chain recombines TRBV12-3 or TRBV12-4 with TRBJ2-7; D may be TRBD1 or TRBD2 (5 bases each). Trimming took 3 bases from V and 5 from J, leaving 14 bases between them. This CDR3 comprises 14 residues. The CDR3 DNA follows: TGTGCCAGCAGTTTTTTCTTTCGGGACGACGAGCAGTACTTC. Translated, it gives CASSFFFRDDEQYF.

The chain recombines TRBV20-1 with TRBJ2-1; 14 bases map to TRBD2. V was pared by 5 bases and J by 5 bases, with 5 bases of the junction left unmatched. Germline CDR1 DFQATT, CDR2 SNEGSKA (reference sequence). This CDR3 region has 15 residues. The CDR3 sequence: CSARGLAGDNNEQFF. The DNA for the CDR3 is TGCAGTGCTCGGGGACTAGCGGGAGACAACAATGAGCAGTTCTTC.

CDR3 residues: CASSLEVTGMPQYF. CDR3 bases: TGTGCCAGCAGCTTAGAAGTAACTGGAATGCCCCAGTACTTC. This chain uses TRBV11-2 with TRBJ2-5; D is uncertain. Germline loops: CDR1 SGHAT, CDR2 FQNNGV. The ends were cut back, 0 bases at V and 9 bases at J, with 14 bases in the middle. The CDR3 contains 14 residues.

This clonotype was seen repeatedly, ten times or more. J is TRBJ2-1 and V is TRBV29-1; TRBD2 agrees at 9 bases. Germline-derived CDR1 and CDR2 are SQVTM and ANQGSEA. V lost 7 bases and J lost 6; bases outside the gene matches: 7. The CDR3 is made up of 13 amino acids. The chain's CDR3 is CSARGTSTNEQFF. The CDR3, as DNA: TGCAGCGCCCGAGGGACTAGCACCAATGAGCAGTTCTTC.